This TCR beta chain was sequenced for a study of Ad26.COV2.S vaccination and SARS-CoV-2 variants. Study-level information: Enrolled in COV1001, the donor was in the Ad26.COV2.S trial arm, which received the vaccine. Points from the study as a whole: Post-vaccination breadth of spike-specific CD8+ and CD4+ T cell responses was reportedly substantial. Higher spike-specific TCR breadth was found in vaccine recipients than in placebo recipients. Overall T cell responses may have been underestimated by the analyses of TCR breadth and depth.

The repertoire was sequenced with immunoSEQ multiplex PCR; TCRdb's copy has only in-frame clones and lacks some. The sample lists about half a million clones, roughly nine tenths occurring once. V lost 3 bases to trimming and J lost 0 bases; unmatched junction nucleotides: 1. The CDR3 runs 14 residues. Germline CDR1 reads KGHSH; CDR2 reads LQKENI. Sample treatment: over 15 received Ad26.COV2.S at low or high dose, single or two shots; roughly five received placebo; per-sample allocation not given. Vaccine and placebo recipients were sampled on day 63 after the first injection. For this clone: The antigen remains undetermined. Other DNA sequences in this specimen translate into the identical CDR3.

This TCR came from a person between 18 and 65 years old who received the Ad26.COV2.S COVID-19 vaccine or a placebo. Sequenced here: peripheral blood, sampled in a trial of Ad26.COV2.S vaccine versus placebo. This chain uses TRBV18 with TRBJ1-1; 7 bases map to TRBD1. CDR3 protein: CASSPGQLNTEAFF. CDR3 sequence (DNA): TGTGCCAGCTCACCGGGACAGCTGAACACTGAAGCTTTCTTT.